This entry concerns a single TCR beta chain. The CDR3 loop spans 14 amino acids. Deletions cut 2 bases from V and 9 bases from J, with 11 bases between. The germline V gene encodes CDR1 MRHNA and CDR2 SNTAGT. In the study's own analysis: Estimated nucleated cell counts came from reference gene primer amplification. The repertoire was sequenced with immunoSEQ multiplex PCR; TCRdb's copy has only in-frame clones and lacks some. The V and J calls and clone size were taken over from that table, and D and trimming were inferred from the DNA. The sample has some 270,000 clones, roughly 83% seen once. These data come from a study of blood T cell repertoires in COVID-19. As for the study in general: Italy, Spain and the United States were the sources of the convalescent and acute COVID-19 samples.

This clonotype originated in a woman aged 80 or over with COVID-19, enrolled during active disease. The chain recombines TRBV6-4 with TRBJ1-6; D is perhaps TRBD1 (5 bases). Sequences were obtained from peripheral blood. CDR3 nucleotides: TGTGCCAGCAGTGACCAGGGCGCTGGTTCACCCCTCCACTTT. It specifies CASSDQGAGSPLHF.